These 25 T cell receptor beta chains came from one sample sequenced in a study of blood T cell repertoires in COVID-19. TCRdb's copy holds only in-frame clones and misses some; the assay was immunoSEQ multiplex PCR. The sample lists 250,000 to 300,000 clones; approximately 78% were seen once. The specimen was PBMCs or T cells enriched from blood (not recorded which). The receptors come from a man in his forties or fifties who had been exposed to COVID-19.

This rearrangement joins TRBV19 to TRBJ1-2; TRBD1 might be the D (5 bases). Germline loops: CDR1 LNHDA, CDR2 SQIVND (reference sequence). This CDR3 has 13 residues. Trimming took off 9 bases at V and 6 bases at J, with 17 bases between the two ends. The CDR3 nucleotides are TGTGCCAGAGCGACATCAGGGTATGATGGCTACACCTTC. Translating gives CARATSGYDGYTF.

This clone was seen a few times. The rearrangement joins TRBV19 to TRBJ2-1; the match to TRBD2 covers 7 bases. CDR1 and CDR2 from the germline V gene are LNHDA and SQIVND (reference sequence). J lost 0 bases, V lost 1 base, and 9 bases had no gene match. The CDR3 loop spans 18 amino acids. The CDR3 spells CASSIGWRGKSSYNEQFF. In DNA, the CDR3 is TGTGCCAGTAGTATAGGCTGGCGGGGGAAGAGCTCCTACAATGAGCAGTTCTTC. The complete variable domain, with remaining parts taken from reference TRBV19 and TRBJ2-1, reads DGGITQSPKYLFRKEGQNVTLSCEQNLNHDAMYWYRQDPGQGLRLIYYSQIVNDFQKGDIAEGYSVSREKKESFPLTVTSAQKNPTAFYLCASSIGWRGKSSYNEQFFGPGTRLTVL.

This clone was seen a few times. The chain is built from TRBV30 and TRBJ2-3, with 10 bases identical to TRBD1. The CDR3 totals 15 residues. J gave up 2 bases and V 2 bases, and 4 bases lay outside the gene matches. Germline assignment: CDR1 GTSNPN and CDR2 SVGIG (reference sequence). CDR3 coding DNA: TGTGCCTGGAGTAGGGGACAGGGGAACACAGATACGCAGTATTTT. Its translation is CAWSRGQGNTDTQYF.

The rearrangement uses TRBV30 and TRBJ1-2; D is possibly TRBD1 (5 bases). Germline assignment: CDR1 GTSNPN and CDR2 SVGIG (reference sequence). V shed 0 bases and J shed 6 bases, with 14 bases lying between them. The CDR3 sequence is 14 residues long. The CDR3 here is CAWSVQRLGDGYTF. The CDR3 DNA is TGTGCCTGGAGTGTACAGCGACTAGGGGATGGCTACACCTTC.

The chain combines TRBV7-9 with TRBJ1-4, with 8 bases aligning to TRBD1. The CDR3 is 14 amino acids. V lost 3 bases to trimming and J lost 7 bases; unmatched junction nucleotides: 4. The germline V gene encodes CDR1 SEHNR and CDR2 FQNEAQ (reference sequence). CDR3 sequence: CASSLGQVGEKLFF. CDR3 nucleotide sequence: TGTGCCAGCAGCTTGGGACAGGTCGGTGAAAAACTGTTTTTT.

The rearrangement links TRBV9 to TRBJ2-1, with D maybe TRBD1 (6 bases). The ends were cut back, 5 bases at V and 5 bases at J, with 17 bases in the middle. Germline lookup yields CDR1 SGDLS and CDR2 YYNGEE. The CDR3 covers 15 residues. In nucleotides, the CDR3 is TGTGCCAGCAGTGAACAGGGACCTTTGGACAATGAGCAGTTCTTC. Protein product: CASSEQGPLDNEQFF.

In this sample, this clone turned up once. The chain couples TRBV9 to TRBJ2-7; a possible D gene is TRBD1 (6 bases). CDR1 and CDR2 (germline): SGDLS, YYNGEE. This CDR3 region has 15 residues. Trimming shortened V by 0 bases and J by 6 bases, and 16 bases separated the two germline ends. DNA for the CDR3: TGTGCCAGCAGCGTAGAGGGGGTTGGGGTGGTCGAGCAGTACTTC. It translates to CASSVEGVGVVEQYF.

V usage is TRBV5-6 and J usage is TRBJ2-1; 9 bases map to TRBD2. CDR3 length equals 15 residues. In germline, CDR1 is SGHDT, CDR2 YYEEEE. V shed 4 bases, J shed 8 bases, and the junction held 10 bases outside the gene matches. The CDR3 bases are TGTGCCAGCAGCCAATTCTGGCGGGAGGGGTATGAGCAGTTCTTC. Translated: CASSQFWREGYEQFF. The whole variable domain, filled in from reference TRBV5-6 and TRBJ2-1, reads DAGVTQSPTHLIKTRGQQVTLRCSPKSGHDTVSWYQQALGQGPQFIFQYYEEEERQRGNFPDRFSGHQFPNYSSELNVNALLLGDSALYLCASSQFWREGYEQFFGPGTRLTVL.

The genes are TRBV16 and TRBJ2-5, with TRBD2 matching over 9 bases. The V gene's germline CDR1 is KGHSY and CDR2 FQNENV. Losses at the gene ends were 4 bases for V and 5 bases for J; bases not matched to a gene: 5. This CDR3 has 14 residues. CDR3 amino acids: CASSPLGLAETQYF. CDR3 DNA sequence: TGTGCCAGCAGCCCCCTAGGACTAGCGGAGACCCAGTACTTC.

The genes are TRBV14 and TRBJ2-3, with 7 bases fitting TRBD2. Per germline, CDR1 SGHDN and CDR2 FVKESK. CDR3 length equals 15 residues. V lost 4 bases to trimming and J lost 2 bases; unmatched junction nucleotides: 6. The CDR3 here is CASSPGAGPTDTQYF. For the CDR3, the DNA is TGTGCCAGCAGCCCGGGAGCGGGACCCACAGATACGCAGTATTTT.

The V gene is TRBV9, the J gene TRBJ2-3, with 8 nucleotides matching TRBD1. Trimming removed 0 bases from V and 1 base from J; junction bases left unmatched: 4. The CDR3 has 16 amino acids. Germline-derived CDR1 and CDR2 are SGDLS and YYNGEE. CDR3 in amino acids: CASSVGQGLGTDTQYF. CDR3 DNA sequence: TGTGCCAGCAGCGTAGGACAGGGGCTGGGCACAGATACGCAGTATTTT.

This chain links TRBV6-1 with TRBJ2-2; 9 bases map to TRBD1. Germline V gene lookup returns CDR1 MNHNS and CDR2 SASEGT. There are 19 residues in the CDR3. The J segment lost 4 bases and the V segment lost 3 bases, leaving 15 bases of the junction unmatched. CDR3 in DNA: TGTGCCAGCAGTGACACAGGGGGCGGAAGAACATGGGGCACCGGGGAGCTGTTTTTT. Residues: CASSDTGGGRTWGTGELFF.

V gene TRBV7-2 combines with J gene TRBJ2-4; 8 nucleotides line up with TRBD2. The CDR3 has 14 residues. J lost 3 bases, V lost 5 bases, and 3 bases had no gene match. The germline V gene has CDR1 SGHTA and CDR2 FQGNSA. The CDR3 bases are TGTGCCAGCAGCCAAACTAGCGGCAAAAACATTCAGTACTTC. This gives the protein CASSQTSGKNIQYF.

The chain joins TRBV2 to TRBJ2-5, with D unclear. The CDR3 spans 14 residues. Trimming cost V 2 bases and J 2 bases, with 9 bases left between them. Germline CDR1 SNHLY, CDR2 FYNNEI. The DNA for the CDR3 is TGTGCCAGCAGTGAACTTGCGGTACAAGAGACCCAGTACTTC. Residues: CASSELAVQETQYF.

This clone was detected once. This rearrangement joins TRBV19 to TRBJ1-6, with no clear D. This CDR3 contains 12 residues. V dropped 3 bases and J dropped 6 bases, with 3 bases sitting between them. Germline CDR1 and CDR2: LNHDA and SQIVND (reference sequence). This CDR3 is CASSIGNSPLHF. Here the CDR3 DNA reads TGTGCCAGTAGTATCGGTAATTCACCCCTCCACTTT.

The chain combines TRBV3-1 (or the pseudogene TRBV3-2) with TRBJ2-1, with 8 bases fitting TRBD2. Germline trimming cut 7 bases from V and 0 bases from J; bases unmatched to any gene: 8. Germline V gene lookup returns CDR1 LGHDT and CDR2 YNNKEL (reference sequence). This CDR3 contains 16 residues. DNA of the CDR3: TGTGCCAGCACCCCCTCCGGGACTAGCTCCTACAATGAGCAGTTCTTC. Amino acids: CASTPSGTSSYNEQFF.

CDR3 loop: CASRPTFSGAPDEQYF. The CDR3 DNA sequence: TGTGCCAGCAGACCAACCTTTTCAGGGGCGCCGGACGAGCAGTACTTC. The rearrangement uses TRBV11-2 and TRBJ2-7; D might be TRBD1 (6 bases). Germline CDR1 and CDR2: SGHAT and FQNNGV. This CDR3 is built from 16 residues. The V and J ends lost 6 bases and 5 bases respectively, with 23 bases between them.

The chain has TRBV29-1 and TRBJ1-2; D might be TRBD1 (6 bases). The germline V and J ends were trimmed by 4 bases and 0 bases, with 6 bases remaining between them. The germline V gene has CDR1 SQVTM and CDR2 ANQGSEA. This CDR3 spans 12 amino acids. CDR3 in DNA: TGCAGCGTTGGGGGGCCTAACTATGGCTACACCTTC. Amino acids: CSVGGPNYGYTF.

The chain carries TRBV9 and TRBJ1-2; D is undetermined. The CDR3 loop spans 15 amino acids. Germline CDR1 is SGDLS and CDR2 is YYNGEE. With 0 bases removed from V and 3 bases from J, the gap between germline ends came to 12 bases. CDR3 DNA: TGTGCCAGCAGCGTAGCGGCGAGGTCGGACTATGGCTACACCTTC. Amino acid sequence: CASSVAARSDYGYTF.

This chain joins TRBV7-3 and TRBJ1-1, with D tentatively TRBD1 (6 bases). The CDR3 covers 15 residues. From germline, CDR1 is SGHTA and CDR2 FQGTGA. Trimming shortened V by 5 bases and J by 7 bases, and 20 bases separated the two germline ends. This CDR3 is CASSPYGKEDSEAFF. The CDR3 coding sequence is TGTGCCAGCAGCCCATACGGAAAAGAGGACAGTGAAGCTTTCTTT.

The chain links TRBV11-2 to TRBJ1-5; tentative D call: TRBD1 (5 bases). This CDR3 is built from 14 residues. Trimming cost V 3 bases and J 4 bases, with 10 bases left between them. The germline V gene has CDR1 SGHAT and CDR2 FQNNGV. The CDR3 region is CASSFAGTNQPQHF. DNA of the CDR3: TGTGCCAGCAGCTTTGCGGGGACTAATCAGCCCCAGCATTTT. The whole variable domain, filled in from reference TRBV11-2 and TRBJ1-5, reads EAGVAQSPRYKIIEKRQSVAFWCNPISGHATLYWYQQILGQGPKLLIQFQNNGVVDDSQLPKDRFSAERLKGVDSTLKIQPAKLEDSAVYLCASSFAGTNQPQHFGDGTRLSIL.

The chain combines TRBV4-1 with TRBJ2-7; D uncertain. V lost 0 bases, J lost 3 bases, and 12 bases lay in between. The CDR3 is 15 residues long. CDR1 is MGHRA and CDR2 is YSYEKL in the germline V gene. CDR3 coding DNA: TGCGCCAGCAGCCAAGAAAGGAAGACATACTACGAGCAGTACTTC. Residues: CASSQERKTYYEQYF.

The J gene is TRBJ2-7, the V gene TRBV27; 8 nucleotides match TRBD1. V dropped 4 bases and J dropped 6; count of bases not matched to a gene: 8. Germline values: CDR1 MNHEY, CDR2 SMNVEV (reference sequence). This CDR3 is 14 amino acids long. This CDR3 is CASSYRDRYFEQYF. The CDR3 nucleotides are TGTGCCAGCAGTTACCGGGACAGGTACTTCGAGCAGTACTTC.

The J gene is TRBJ1-5, the V gene TRBV3-1 (or the pseudogene TRBV3-2), with D unresolved. V was cut by 0 bases and J by 4 bases, with 7 bases left in between. CDR1 LGHDT and CDR2 YNNKEL come from the germline V gene (reference sequence). CDR3 length: 14 residues. The CDR3 coding sequence is TGTGCCAGCAGCCAAGAAACAGCTAATCAGCCCCAGCATTTT. It translates to CASSQETANQPQHF.

V and J are TRBV7-9 and TRBJ1-2; the D gene is possibly TRBD1 (5 bases). The CDR3 is 12 residues long. The V gene lost 5 bases and the J gene lost 6 bases, with 10 bases spanning the gap. Germline CDR1 reads SEHNR; CDR2 reads FQNEAQ (reference sequence). The CDR3 DNA reads as TGTGCCAGCAGCCTACAGGATAATGGCTACACCTTC. Translation gives CASSLQDNGYTF.